This passage covers 9 T cell receptor beta chains from one sample sequenced in a study of T cells in Graves' hyperthyroidism and ophthalmopathy. RNA transcripts served as the template for amplifying TCR beta CDR3 regions. HTBI primers were the set used in a first-round RT-PCR of the TCR CDR3. MiXCR was run by TCRdb on the multiplex PCR reads, yielding one entry per CDR3 protein. The top ten hold about 10% of the sample, which has 300,000 to 450,000 distinct CDR3 sequences, about 15% seen once. Source material: blood. The receptor set was obtained from a woman aged 60 to 75 with Graves' hyperthyroidism.

This clonotype was counted ten times or more. V gene TRBV2 combines with J gene TRBJ1-5; D is perhaps TRBD1 (5 bases). V was pared by 4 bases and J by 3 bases, with 13 bases between. The CDR3 extends over 15 amino acids. Germline V gene sequence: CDR1 SNHLY, CDR2 FYNNEI. The CDR3 loop reads CASSVGLGANQPQHF. As DNA, the CDR3 is TGTGCCAGCAGTGTAGGTTTAGGGGCCAATCAGCCCCAGCATTTT.

This clonotype was counted at least ten times. The CDR3 coding sequence is TGTGCCATCAGGGACAGTAACTATGGCTACACCTTC. This sequence encodes CAIRDSNYGYTF. The chain recombines TRBV10-3 with TRBJ1-2; D perhaps matches TRBD1 (6 bases). This CDR3 region has 12 residues. The germline gives CDR1 ENHRY, CDR2 SYGVKD. V was trimmed by 6 bases and J by 1 base, leaving 6 bases between them.

This clonotype was counted between two and nine times. The gene calls are TRBV5-1 and TRBJ2-7; tentative D call: TRBD1 (6 bases). The CDR3 is 14 amino acids. Trimming took off 5 bases at V and 3 bases at J, with 15 bases between the two ends. The germline gives CDR1 SGHRS, CDR2 YFSETQ. This CDR3 is CASSRPGQLYEQYF. In DNA form, the CDR3 reads TGCGCCAGCAGTCGACCGGGACAACTCTACGAGCAGTACTTC.

This clonotype has at least ten counts. The chain joins TRBV12-3 or TRBV12-4 to TRBJ2-1, with D hard to call. The CDR3 length is 14 residues. The V end was cut by 6 bases, the J end by 7 bases, with 16 bases between. The chain's CDR3 is CASSLGKTWNEQFF. The CDR3, as DNA: TGTGCCAGCAGCCTCGGAAAGACGTGGAATGAGCAGTTCTTC.

This clonotype was recorded many times. This chain links TRBV5-1 with TRBJ2-1; 9 bases fit TRBD2. Germline trimming cut 0 bases from V and 9 bases from J; bases unmatched to any gene: 13. The germline CDR1 and CDR2 sequences are SGHRS and YFSETQ. This CDR3 region has 17 residues. CDR3 nucleotide sequence: TGCGCCAGCAGCTTGGAAGGGTATAGCGGGAGAACCGGTGAGCAGTTCTTC. Translated: CASSLEGYSGRTGEQFF.

This clonotype was counted only a few times. V and J are TRBV25-1 and TRBJ1-1; no clear D gene. Germline V gives CDR1 MGHDK, CDR2 SYGVNS. The CDR3 has 13 amino acids. V lost 4 bases and J 0 bases, leaving 6 bases between the germline ends. CDR3 nucleotide sequence: TGTGCCAGCAGTGGTAAACTGAACACTGAAGCTTTCTTT. Its translation: CASSGKLNTEAFF.

The chain combines TRBV5-6 with TRBJ2-1, with 14 bases lining up with TRBD2. The CDR3 spans 19 residues. Germline CDR1 SGHDT, CDR2 YYEEEE. The ends lost 4 bases at V and 7 bases at J; junction bases unmatched: 16. The CDR3 DNA follows: TGTGCCAGCAGCACCCTTCTAAGCGGGACTAGCGGGAGCGGAAATGAGCAGTTCTTC. It codes for CASSTLLSGTSGSGNEQFF.

As for this clonotype: One base away lies a much larger clone, so this may be a sequencing read error. This chain joins TRBV9 and TRBJ2-7; 7 nucleotides agree with TRBD1. This CDR3 region has 15 residues. Germline CDR1 reads SGDLS; CDR2 reads YYNGEE. As DNA, the CDR3 is TGTGCCAGCAGCGTAGATTGGGACAGTTCCTACGAGCAGTGCTTC. It yields the protein CASSVDWDSSYEQCF.

V and J are TRBV28 and TRBJ2-7; 13 nucleotides align to TRBD2. CDR1 is MDHEN and CDR2 is SYDVKM in the germline V gene. After removal of 5 bases from V and 2 bases from J, the junction contained 9 bases not matched to a gene. The length of the CDR3 is 17 residues. The CDR3 region is CASSQTSGRPRPYEQYF. Here the CDR3 DNA reads TGTGCCAGCAGTCAGACTAGCGGGAGGCCCCGGCCCTACGAGCAGTACTTC.